The T cell receptor (beta chain) described here comes from a study of blood T cell repertoires in COVID-19. As for the study in general: Donors in the United States, Italy and Spain gave samples during acute or convalescent COVID-19.

Germline-derived CDR1 and CDR2 are SGHKS and YYEKEE (reference sequence). This CDR3 is built from 15 residues. After removal of 0 bases from V and 5 bases from J, the junction contained 3 bases not matched to a gene. Original processing notes: Counts of nucleated cells, estimated from reference gene primer amplification, were obtained. Here immunoSEQ multiplex PCR was the method, and the copy in TCRdb shows in-frame clones only, minus some. V and J calls and clone size are given by that table; D and trimming were obtained from the DNA. This table holds 300,000 or so clones, 70% to 90% found once. This receptor was identified in a woman between 45 and 65 years old with active or convalescent COVID-19. Input material: peripheral blood. This rearrangement joins TRBV5-5 to TRBJ2-5; 11 nucleotides align to TRBD1. Written as DNA, the CDR3 is TGTGCCAGCAGCTTGGAAGGGACAGGGGGGGAGACCCAGTACTTC. Translating it yields CASSLEGTGGETQYF.